The entry below gives a single T cell receptor beta chain sequence along with its context. Germline CDR1 is MGHDK and CDR2 is SYGVNS. CDR3 length: 13 amino acids. Trimming pared 3 bases from V and 7 bases from J, leaving 9 bases between. This sample stems from a study of OX40 agonist ivuxolimab in advanced cancers. Profiling relied on immunoSEQ multiplex PCR, and the TCRdb table lists in-frame clones only, not all of them. The sample lists around 81,000 clones, roughly 88% occurring once. This receptor was taken from an adult with an advanced solid tumor such as melanoma, head and neck, liver or kidney cancer. The V and J genes are TRBV25-1 and TRBJ1-4; D possibly corresponds to TRBD1 (6 bases). The material was CD4+ or CD8+ T cells sorted from blood, obtained in a trial of the OX40 agonist ivuxolimab. This CDR3 reads CASSDRGFEKLFF. The CDR3 DNA reads TGTGCCAGCAGTGATAGGGGGTTTGAAAAACTGTTTTTT.